At least ten counts were recorded for the clone carrying this TCR beta chain. Antigen: not known. This sample is part of a study of T cells in Graves' hyperthyroidism and ophthalmopathy. Study-wide results and limits: Ophthalmopathy and stable hyperthyroidism were told apart by a 13 V-J model.

The CDR3 totals 14 residues. V was cut by 5 bases and J by 2 bases, with 13 bases left in between. The source material, RNA transcripts, was used to amplify TCR beta CDR3 regions. Primed by the HTBI set, a first-round RT-PCR was run on the TCR CDR3. One entry per CDR3 protein, called by TCRdb with MiXCR from the multiplex PCR reads. The table records about 280,000 distinct CDR3 sequences, less than 30% of them present only once. The TCR originated in a man aged 40-49 years with Graves' hyperthyroidism that later progressed to Graves' ophthalmopathy. The sequencing sample was made of blood. V and J are TRBV12-3 or TRBV12-4 and TRBJ2-7; no clear D gene. The CDR3, as DNA: TGTGCCAGCAGTCCCGGGCCCCAAGCCTACGAGCAGTACTTC. This encodes CASSPGPQAYEQYF.